The clone carrying this T cell receptor (beta chain) was seen more than once but under ten times. Its antigen is not known. Measured with immunoSEQ multiplex PCR; TCRdb has only the in-frame clones, and not every one. The sample has approximately 940,000 clones, less than 85% seen once. This sample stems from a study of shared clonotypes between healthy human individuals. Whole-study results and caveats: The rarefaction results pointed to incomplete sorted-subset sequencing despite large depth.

The sequenced sample was memory CD4+ T cells sorted from blood. Regarding subset: CD45RA-negative fraction. This clonotype was sampled from a young man in good health.

The CDR3 sequence is CASSAYLDDTQYF. CDR3 bases: TGTGCCAGCTCAGCCTACTTGGATGATACGCAGTATTTT. The genes are TRBV18 and TRBJ2-3; D unclear. V shed 5 bases and J shed 6 bases, with 12 bases lying between them. Germline lookup yields CDR1 KGHSH and CDR2 LQKENI. This CDR3 is built from 13 residues.